A single sample is the source of the 2 T cell receptor beta chains below, sequenced in a study of response to subunit inactivated influenza vaccine. Via MiXCR, TCRdb re-called the RT-PCR reads, giving one row per CDR3 protein. Of a few hundred thousand distinct CDR3 sequences in the sample, about 11% are singletons; the top ten hold approximately 9.9%. The sample was also reused in another study, on T cells expressing NK-cell markers. This second study says: UMI-tagged 5'RACE template switching yielded the TCR beta cDNA.

The sequenced sample was PBMCs from blood, obtained on the day of vaccination. Receptors were obtained from a man between 50 and 59 years old who received an inactivated influenza vaccine.

The chain recombines TRBV10-3 with TRBJ2-3; 8 bases align to TRBD2. Germline lookup yields CDR1 ENHRY and CDR2 SYGVKD. The CDR3 spans 17 residues. The trim removed 3 bases at V and 4 bases at J, leaving 12 bases unmatched. The CDR3 region is CAISDSIGAAGADTQYF. CDR3 sequence (DNA): TGTGCCATCAGTGACTCGATTGGGGCAGCGGGAGCAGATACGCAGTATTTT.

The chain joins TRBV3-1 to TRBJ2-7, with a tentative D call TRBD2 (7 bases). Germline CDR1 is LGHDT and CDR2 is YNNKEL (reference sequence). The CDR3 runs 15 residues. V was cut by 3 bases and J by 2 bases, with 14 bases left in between. CDR3 nucleotide sequence: TGTGCCAGCAGCCACCGGCAGGGGACTACCTACGAGCAGTACTTC. As protein: CASSHRQGTTYEQYF.